Below, 18 T cell receptor beta chains from the same sample are listed, as sequenced in a study of follicular helper T cells after annual influenza vaccination. Profiling relied on immunoSEQ multiplex PCR, and the TCRdb table lists in-frame clones only, not all of them. This table has approximately 10,000 clones, 84% appearing once. Regarding time point: 2013-2014 season, 7 days after vaccination. This material consisted of CXCR5- memory CD4+ T cells sorted from blood, taken 7 days after influenza vaccination. The receptors here all came from an adult who received the influenza vaccine.

This chain connects TRBV6-1 to TRBJ1-1, with D perhaps matching TRBD1 (5 bases). CDR1 is MNHNS and CDR2 is SASEGT in the germline V gene. V lost 6 bases to trimming and J lost 1 base, with 15 bases between them. This CDR3 has 15 residues. CDR3 in amino acids: CASSEGGGWNTEAFF. CDR3 in DNA: TGTGCCAGCAGCGAGGGTGGGGGATGGAACACTGAAGCTTTCTTT.

The chain links TRBV7-9 to TRBJ2-7; D is unclear. Deletions cut 3 bases from V and 3 bases from J, with 9 bases between. This CDR3 region has 13 residues. Germline V CDR1 and CDR2: SEHNR, FQNEAQ (reference sequence). This CDR3 is CASSFQVDYEQYF. The CDR3 DNA reads as TGTGCCAGCAGCTTCCAAGTCGACTACGAGCAGTACTTC. The full variable domain, rest sourced from reference TRBV7-9 and TRBJ2-7, is DTGVSQNPRHKITKRGQNVTFRCDPISEHNRLYWYRQTLGQGPEFLTYFQNEAQLEKSRLLSDRFSAERPKGSFSTLEIQRTEQGDSAMYLCASSFQVDYEQYFGPGTRLTVT.

The V call is TRBV5-5, the J call TRBJ1-4; D is uncertain. The CDR3 totals 17 residues. The germline CDR1 and CDR2 sequences are SGHKS and YYEKEE (reference sequence). V lost 1 base and J lost 1, with 14 bases in between. The CDR3 spells CASSLQLAGITNEKLFF. The CDR3 bases are TGTGCCAGCAGCTTGCAGTTAGCCGGGATAACTAATGAAAAACTGTTTTTT.

The chain combines TRBV14 with TRBJ1-2, with TRBD1 matching 7 bases. The CDR3 length is 17 residues. Trimming removed 4 bases from V and 6 bases from J; junction bases left unmatched: 17. Germline values: CDR1 SGHDN, CDR2 FVKESK. Here the CDR3 DNA reads TGTGCCAGCAGCCTTGGGGGGACAGCCCCCTTCCGAGATGGCTACACCTTC. As protein: CASSLGGTAPFRDGYTF.

The chain is built from TRBV7-2 and TRBJ1-5; D unclear. V was shortened by 5 bases and J by 2 bases, with 13 bases between the two germline ends. Per the germline V gene, CDR1 is SGHTA and CDR2 is FQGNSA. This CDR3 has 15 residues. CDR3 DNA sequence: TGTGCCAGCAGCCCTGAGACCGGGGGCAATCAGCCCCAGCATTTT. Residues: CASSPETGGNQPQHF.

CDR3 nucleotide sequence: TGTGCCAGCATGGGGACACCCTCCTACGAGCAGTACTTC. It encodes CASMGTPSYEQYF. The gene calls are TRBV6-5 and TRBJ2-7; weak D call: TRBD1 (6 bases). This CDR3 comprises 13 residues. The germline V gene has CDR1 MNHEY and CDR2 SVGAGI. V was clipped by 7 bases and J by 0 bases, with 10 bases between them.

V is TRBV18 and J is TRBJ1-4; D is possibly TRBD1 (5 bases). The germline CDR1 and CDR2 sequences are KGHSH and LQKENI. With 3 bases removed from V and 3 bases from J, the gap between germline ends came to 14 bases. The CDR3 length is 16 residues. The CDR3 is CASSPTPSQANEKLFF. The CDR3 region has the DNA TGTGCCAGCTCACCGACCCCGTCACAGGCTAATGAAAAACTGTTTTTT.

CDR3 sequence: CASSPPLKVAEAFF. In DNA, the CDR3 is TGTGCCAGCAGCCCCCCCCTGAAGGTCGCTGAAGCTTTCTTT. The chain couples TRBV28 to TRBJ1-1; no firm D call. The CDR3 is 14 amino acids. Germline V gives CDR1 MDHEN, CDR2 SYDVKM. Trimming removed 6 bases at V and 6 bases at J, with 17 bases between.

The chain carries TRBV5-6 and TRBJ2-3; D possibly corresponds to TRBD2 (6 bases). The CDR3 is 11 amino acids. The germline V gene encodes CDR1 SGHDT and CDR2 YYEEEE. Trimming removed 2 bases at V and 8 bases at J, with 6 bases between. The CDR3 loop reads CASSFGSTQYF. The CDR3 nucleotides are TGTGCCAGCAGCTTCGGGAGTACGCAGTATTTT.

This chain joins TRBV30 and TRBJ2-7; D is unclear. The CDR3 extends over 14 amino acids. Germline V gene data show CDR1 as GTSNPN and CDR2 as SVGIG (reference sequence). V lost 1 base and J 7 bases, leaving 17 bases between the germline ends. CDR3 sequence (DNA): TGTGCCTGGAGTGGGCTAGGAGATTTAGGGGAGCAGTACTTC. This encodes CAWSGLGDLGEQYF.

This clone was seen more than once but under ten times. The rearrangement links TRBV27 to TRBJ2-7, with TRBD2 matching 11 bases. The CDR3 runs 14 residues. The V and J ends lost 5 bases and 6 bases, in that order; junction bases with no gene match: 6. Germline loops: CDR1 MNHEY, CDR2 SMNVEV (reference sequence). The CDR3 is CASSQLAGEGEQYF. The CDR3 DNA is TGTGCCAGCAGTCAACTAGCGGGAGAGGGCGAGCAGTACTTC.

This sequence joins TRBV5-6 and TRBJ1-1; maybe TRBD1 (5 bases). The germline V and J ends were trimmed by 4 bases and 4 bases, with 14 bases remaining between them. The CDR3 covers 14 residues. CDR1 and CDR2 (germline): SGHDT, YYEEEE. CDR3 coding DNA: TGTGCCAGCAGCCCGAGGGGCGGGGGCACTGAAGCTTTCTTT. Amino acids: CASSPRGGGTEAFF.

This sequence joins TRBV7-2 and TRBJ1-4, with D unresolved. V lost 5 bases and J 8 bases, leaving 18 bases between the germline ends. The length of the CDR3 is 15 residues. The V gene's germline CDR1 is SGHTA and CDR2 FQGNSA. CDR3 nucleotides: TGTGCCAGCAGCCCCGACACCCCCGTGGGAGAAAAACTGTTTTTT. This gives the protein CASSPDTPVGEKLFF.

V gene TRBV6-5 combines with J gene TRBJ1-2; D call uncertain. The CDR3 runs 11 residues. Trimming shortened V by 5 bases and J by 7 bases, and 8 bases separated the two germline ends. The germline V gene encodes CDR1 MNHEY and CDR2 SVGAGI. CDR3 in amino acids: CASSEVVGYTF. The DNA for the CDR3 is TGTGCCAGCAGTGAAGTAGTTGGCTACACCTTC.

CDR3 loop: CASSLGMSYGYTF. The CDR3, as DNA: TGCGCCAGCAGCTTGGGTATGAGCTATGGCTACACCTTC. V usage is TRBV5-1 and J usage is TRBJ1-2; no reliable D call. The CDR3 is 13 amino acids. The germline V gene has CDR1 SGHRS and CDR2 YFSETQ. The V gene lost 0 bases and the J gene lost 4 bases, with 7 bases spanning the gap. Complete variable domain (other parts from reference TRBV5-1 and TRBJ1-2): KAGVTQTPRYLIKTRGQQVTLSCSPISGHRSVSWYQQTPGQGLQFLFEYFSETQRNKGNFPGRFSGRQFSNSRSEMNVSTLELGDSALYLCASSLGMSYGYTFGSGTRLTVV.

The V gene is TRBV27, the J gene TRBJ1-3, with D unclear. The germline V and J ends were trimmed by 4 bases and 0 bases, with 7 bases remaining between them. Germline V CDR1 and CDR2: MNHEY, SMNVEV (reference sequence). The CDR3 consists of 14 residues. The CDR3: CASSSTPSGNTIYF. In DNA, the CDR3 is TGTGCCAGCAGTTCAACCCCCTCTGGAAACACCATATATTTT.

V and J are TRBV15 and TRBJ2-1; 9 positions match TRBD2. This CDR3 region has 20 residues. Germline-derived CDR1 and CDR2 are LNHNV and YYDKDF (reference sequence). V trimming: 0 bases; J trimming: 0 bases; junction bases outside the gene matches: 12. The CDR3 nucleotides are TGTGCCACCAGCAGAGATCCTGTCGCAACTAGCGGGTTCTCCTACAATGAGCAGTTCTTC. Residues: CATSRDPVATSGFSYNEQFF.

CDR3 in DNA: TGTGCCAGCAGCTTGAGAAGGGGCAGGATGCGGACCTACGAGCAGTACTTC. It specifies CASSLRRGRMRTYEQYF. The chain carries TRBV5-8 and TRBJ2-7, with a tentative D call TRBD1 (5 bases). CDR3 length: 17 residues. The V end was cut by 1 base, the J end by 2 bases, with 19 bases between. Germline CDR1 SGHTS, CDR2 YDEGEE. Full variable domain (missing parts from reference TRBV5-8 and TRBJ2-7): EAGVTQSPTHLIKTRGQQATLRCSPISGHTSVYWYQQALGLGLQFLLWYDEGEERNRGNFPPRFSGRQFPNYSSELNVNALELEDSALYLCASSLRRGRMRTYEQYFGPGTRLTVT.